This is a list of T cell receptor beta chains from one sample in a study of shared clonotypes between healthy human individuals. Assay used: immunoSEQ multiplex PCR; TCRdb lists only in-frame clones, some missing. The profile shows around 690,000 clones, 90% of them singletons. What was sequenced was memory CD8+ T cells from PBMCs. The receptors here all came from a man aged 18 to 29 in good health. Some clones in this sample may be carry-over from other donors' samples. The CDR3 runs from the conserved cysteine through the conserved F or W. A D gene is named only where the DNA matches it firmly. Some rows have no size entry. The others give once, few or many, or a class for an expanded clone.

j_call,d_call,clone_size,v_call,cdr3_nt,cdr3_aa
TRBJ2-3,TRBD2,.,TRBV9,TGTGCCAGCAGCACACGGACTAGTTTCGATACGCAGTATTTT,CASSTRTSFDTQYF
TRBJ1-2,TRBD1,.,TRBV15,TGTGCCACCAGGACAGGGGTCGACTATGGCTACACCTTC,CATRTGVDYGYTF
TRBJ2-7,.,.,TRBV28,TGTGCCAGCAGTTTTAACGGCGGGATGACCCACGAGCAGTACTTC,CASSFNGGMTHEQYF
TRBJ1-2,.,.,TRBV7-3,TGTGCCAGCAGCCCAAAGACAGGAACCTATGGCTACACCTTC,CASSPKTGTYGYTF
TRBJ2-7,TRBD1,once,TRBV6-5,TGTGCCAGCAGTCACGGGACAGGGGGGGCCTACGAGCAGTACTTC,CASSHGTGGAYEQYF
TRBJ1-2,.,.,TRBV30,TGTGCCTGGGGTAACAAAGGGAGCTATGGCTACACCTTC,CAWGNKGSYGYTF
TRBJ2-1,.,.,TRBV6-5,TGTGCCAGCAGTCAGAGCCAAACAGTTCTCAATGAGCAGTTCTTC,CASSQSQTVLNEQFF
TRBJ1-5,TRBD1,.,TRBV9,TGTGCCAGCAGCGTTCAGGGGGCCGGTCAGCCCCAGCATTTT,CASSVQGAGQPQHF
TRBJ2-3,.,.,TRBV6-1,TGTGCCAGCAGTGAACGCCATTTACGCACAGATACGCAGTATTTT,CASSERHLRTDTQYF
TRBJ2-7,TRBD1,.,TRBV28,TGTGCCAGCAGTTTATCAATGGAAGGGACAGACTCCTACGAGCAGTACTTC,CASSLSMEGTDSYEQYF
TRBJ1-3,.,.,TRBV6-1,TGTGCCAGCAGGGATTATGACTCTGGAAACACCATATATTTT,CASRDYDSGNTIYF
TRBJ2-7,TRBD1,.,TRBV29-1,TGCAGCGTTGAACAGGGGGCCGAGCAGTACTTC,CSVEQGAEQYF
TRBJ2-1,.,.,TRBV11-2,TGTGCCAGCAGCCACGGAGGGACCAGCTTCTATGAGCAGTTCTTC,CASSHGGTSFYEQFF
TRBJ2-7,.,.,TRBV6-6,TGTGCCAGCAGTTACTCCGGGGACTACGAGCAGTACTTC,CASSYSGDYEQYF
TRBJ1-1,.,.,TRBV21-1,TGTGCCAGCAGCAAAAAAATCCCAGGGAGCGACACTGAAGCTTTCTTT,CASSKKIPGSDTEAFF
TRBJ2-1,TRBD1,.,TRBV29-1,TGCAGCGTTGAAGACCCGGGACAGGTCAACAATGAGCAGTTCTTC,CSVEDPGQVNNEQFF
TRBJ2-2,.,once,TRBV19,TGTGCCAGTAGTACCTCGGGAGCCAACACCGGGGAGCTGTTTTTT,CASSTSGANTGELFF
TRBJ2-7,.,.,TRBV4-3,TGCGCCAGCAGCCCTGGGGACGGAACCTACGAGCAGTACTTC,CASSPGDGTYEQYF
TRBJ2-4,TRBD2,once,TRBV15,TGTGCCACCAGCAGTCGACTAGCGGGAGGGAAAAACATTCAGTACTTC,CATSSRLAGGKNIQYF
TRBJ2-7,.,.,TRBV6-1,TGTGCCAGCAAGGCGGACGGCGTGTTTACGGGCGAGCAGTACTTC,CASKADGVFTGEQYF
TRBJ2-7,.,.,TRBV4-1,TGCGCCAGCAGCCAAGATAATGGCTACGAGCAGTACTTC,CASSQDNGYEQYF
TRBJ2-7,TRBD2,.,TRBV28,TGTGCCAGCAGTTTTGCTCGTATCCCTAGCGGAGCCTACGAGCAGTACTTC,CASSFARIPSGAYEQYF
TRBJ2-7,TRBD1,.,TRBV4-1,TGCGCCAGCAGCCAAGCCGGGACAGGGGGCTACGAGCAGTACTTC,CASSQAGTGGYEQYF
TRBJ2-1,.,.,TRBV9,TGTGCCAGCAGCGCTACAGGGTCGGTCAATGAGCAGTTCTTC,CASSATGSVNEQFF
TRBJ2-7,.,.,TRBV7-6,TGTGCCAGCAGCTCCAGGGACTCCTACGAGCAGTACTTC,CASSSRDSYEQYF
TRBJ2-7,TRBD2,.,TRBV7-9,TGTGCCAGCACCCTTGGCGGGAGCTCCTACGAGCAGTACTTC,CASTLGGSSYEQYF
TRBJ2-3,TRBD2,.,TRBV27,TGTGCCAGCAGTTTTATCGGACTAGCGGGACCCGAAACAGATACGCAGTATTTT,CASSFIGLAGPETDTQYF